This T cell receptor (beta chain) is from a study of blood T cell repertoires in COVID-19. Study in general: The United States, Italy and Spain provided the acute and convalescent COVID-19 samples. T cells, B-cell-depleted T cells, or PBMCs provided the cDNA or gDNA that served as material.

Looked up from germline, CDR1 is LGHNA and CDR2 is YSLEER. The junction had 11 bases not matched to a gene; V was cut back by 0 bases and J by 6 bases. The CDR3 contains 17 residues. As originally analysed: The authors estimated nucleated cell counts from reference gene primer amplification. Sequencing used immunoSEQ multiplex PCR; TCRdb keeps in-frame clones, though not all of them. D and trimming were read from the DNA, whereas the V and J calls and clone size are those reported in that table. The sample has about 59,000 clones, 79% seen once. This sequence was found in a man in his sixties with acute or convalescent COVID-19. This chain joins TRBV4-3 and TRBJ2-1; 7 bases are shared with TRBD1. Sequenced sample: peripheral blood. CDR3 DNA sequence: TGCGCCAGCAGCCAAGAATGGACAGGCGGCTTTGCCAATGAGCAGTTCTTC. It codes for CASSQEWTGGFANEQFF.